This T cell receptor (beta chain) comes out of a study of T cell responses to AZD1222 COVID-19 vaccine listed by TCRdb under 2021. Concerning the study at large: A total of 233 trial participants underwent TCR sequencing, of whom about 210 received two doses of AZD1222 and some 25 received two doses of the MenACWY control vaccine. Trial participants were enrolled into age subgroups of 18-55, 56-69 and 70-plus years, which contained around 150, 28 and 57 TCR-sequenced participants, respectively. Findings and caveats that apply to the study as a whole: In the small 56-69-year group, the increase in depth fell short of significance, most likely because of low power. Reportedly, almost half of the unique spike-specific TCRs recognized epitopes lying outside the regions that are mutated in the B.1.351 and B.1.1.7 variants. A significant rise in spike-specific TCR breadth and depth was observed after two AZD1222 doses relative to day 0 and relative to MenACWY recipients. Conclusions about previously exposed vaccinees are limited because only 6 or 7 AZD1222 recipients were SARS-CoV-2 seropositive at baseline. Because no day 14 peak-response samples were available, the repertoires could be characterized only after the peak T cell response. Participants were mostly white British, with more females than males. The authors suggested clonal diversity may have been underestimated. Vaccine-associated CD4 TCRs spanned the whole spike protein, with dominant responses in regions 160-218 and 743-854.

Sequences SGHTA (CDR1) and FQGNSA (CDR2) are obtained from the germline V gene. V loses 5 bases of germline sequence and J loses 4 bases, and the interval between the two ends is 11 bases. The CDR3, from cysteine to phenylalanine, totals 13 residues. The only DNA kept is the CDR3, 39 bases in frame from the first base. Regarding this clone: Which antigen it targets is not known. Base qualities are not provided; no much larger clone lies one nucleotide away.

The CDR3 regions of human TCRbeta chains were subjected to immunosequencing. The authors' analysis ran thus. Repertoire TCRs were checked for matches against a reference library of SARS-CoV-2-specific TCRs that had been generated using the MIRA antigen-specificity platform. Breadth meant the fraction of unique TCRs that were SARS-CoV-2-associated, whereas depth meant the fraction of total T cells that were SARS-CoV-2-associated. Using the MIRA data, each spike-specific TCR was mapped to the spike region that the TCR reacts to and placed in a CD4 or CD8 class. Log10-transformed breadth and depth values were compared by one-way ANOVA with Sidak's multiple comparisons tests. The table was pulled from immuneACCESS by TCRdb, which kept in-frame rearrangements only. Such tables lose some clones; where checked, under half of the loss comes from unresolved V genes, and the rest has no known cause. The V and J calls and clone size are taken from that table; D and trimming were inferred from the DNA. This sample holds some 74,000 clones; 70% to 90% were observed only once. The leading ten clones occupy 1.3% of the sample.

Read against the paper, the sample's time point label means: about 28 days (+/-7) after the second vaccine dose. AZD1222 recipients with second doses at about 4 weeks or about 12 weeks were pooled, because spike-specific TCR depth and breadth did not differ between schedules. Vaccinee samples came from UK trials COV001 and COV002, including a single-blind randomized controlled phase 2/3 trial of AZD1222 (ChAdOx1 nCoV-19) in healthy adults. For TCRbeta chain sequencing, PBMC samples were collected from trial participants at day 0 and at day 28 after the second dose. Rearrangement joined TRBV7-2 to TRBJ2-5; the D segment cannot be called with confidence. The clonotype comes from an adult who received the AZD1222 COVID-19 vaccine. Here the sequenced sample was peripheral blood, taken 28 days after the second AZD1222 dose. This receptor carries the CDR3 CASSALERETQYF. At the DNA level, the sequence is TGTGCCAGCAGCGCTCTAGAGAGAGAGACCCAGTACTTC.